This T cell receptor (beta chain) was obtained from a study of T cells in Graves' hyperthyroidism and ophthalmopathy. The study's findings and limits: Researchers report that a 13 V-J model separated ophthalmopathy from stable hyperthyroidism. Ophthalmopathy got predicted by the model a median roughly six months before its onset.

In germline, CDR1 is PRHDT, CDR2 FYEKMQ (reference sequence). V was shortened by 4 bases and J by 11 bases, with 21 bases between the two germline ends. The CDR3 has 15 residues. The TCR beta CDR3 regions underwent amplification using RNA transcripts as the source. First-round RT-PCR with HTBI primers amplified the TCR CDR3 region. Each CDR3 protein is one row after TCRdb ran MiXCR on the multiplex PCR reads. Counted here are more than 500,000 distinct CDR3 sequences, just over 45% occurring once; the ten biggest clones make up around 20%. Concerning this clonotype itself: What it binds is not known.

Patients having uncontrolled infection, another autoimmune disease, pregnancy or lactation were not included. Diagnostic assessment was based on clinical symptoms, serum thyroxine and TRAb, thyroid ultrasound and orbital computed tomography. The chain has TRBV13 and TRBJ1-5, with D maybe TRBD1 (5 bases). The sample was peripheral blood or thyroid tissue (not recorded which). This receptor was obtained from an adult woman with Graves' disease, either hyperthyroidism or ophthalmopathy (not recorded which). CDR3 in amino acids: CASSYRAGLQETQHF. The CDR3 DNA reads TGTGCCAGCAGCTACCGAGCGGGACTTCAAGAGACCCAGCATTTT. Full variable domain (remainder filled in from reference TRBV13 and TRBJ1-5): AAGVIQSPRHLIKEKRETATLKCYPIPRHDTVYWYQQGPGQDPQFLISFYEKMQSDKGSIPDRFSAQQFSDYHSELNMSSLELGDSALYFCASSYRAGLQETQHFGDGTRLSIL.